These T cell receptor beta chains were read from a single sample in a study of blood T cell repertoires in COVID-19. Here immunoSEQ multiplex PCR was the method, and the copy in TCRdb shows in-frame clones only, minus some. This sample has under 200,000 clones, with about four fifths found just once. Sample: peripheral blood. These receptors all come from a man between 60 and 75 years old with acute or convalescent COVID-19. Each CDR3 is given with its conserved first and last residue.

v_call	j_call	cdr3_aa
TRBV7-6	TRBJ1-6	CASSLASGGNGSPLHF
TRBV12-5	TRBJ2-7	CASGLGGTSAYEQYF
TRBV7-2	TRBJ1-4	CASSRPPVVKLFF
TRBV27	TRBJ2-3	CASRQGAYTDTQYF
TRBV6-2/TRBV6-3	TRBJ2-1	CASSYSIAAYNEQFF
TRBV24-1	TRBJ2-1	CATLGTSGSINEQFF
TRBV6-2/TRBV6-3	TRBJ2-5	CASSWEGETQYF
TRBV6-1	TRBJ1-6	CASSAPTGIGGSPLHF
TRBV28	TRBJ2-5	CASSLRVETQYF
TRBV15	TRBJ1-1	CATSRARQGVDTEAFF
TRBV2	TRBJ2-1	CASSEGGGVYNEQFF
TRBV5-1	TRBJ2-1	CASSLTGAGTYNEQFF
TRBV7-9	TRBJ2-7	CASILTGPYGEQYF
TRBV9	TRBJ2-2	CASSSRTGTGELFF
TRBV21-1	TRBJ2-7	CASSKPPQGNSAYEQYF
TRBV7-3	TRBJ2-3	CASSLVGQGAADTQYF
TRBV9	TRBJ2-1	CASSFQGYNEQFF
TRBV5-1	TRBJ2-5	CASSREAGGPQETQYF
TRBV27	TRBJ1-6	CASSSRPLRAPLHF
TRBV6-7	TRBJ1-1	CASSTRDRGRRTEAFF
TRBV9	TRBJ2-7	CASSPIAGARSEQYF
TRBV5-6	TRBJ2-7	CASSPPLGTGASYEQYF
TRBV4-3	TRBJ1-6	CASSQDRGQSNSPLHF
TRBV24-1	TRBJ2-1	CATSGNSGRALSNYNEQFF
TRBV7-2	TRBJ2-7	CASSSLDSGTYEQYF
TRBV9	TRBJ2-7	CASSPGGQGALEQYF
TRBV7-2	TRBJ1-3	CASSLGPSGNTIYF
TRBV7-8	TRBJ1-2	CASSLPGTVYGYTF
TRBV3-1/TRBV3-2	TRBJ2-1	CASSQGLAGGPDSYNEQFF
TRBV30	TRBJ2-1	CAWSGTGYNEQFF
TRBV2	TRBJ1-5	CASTGVNSNQPQHF
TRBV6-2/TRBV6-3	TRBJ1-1	CASSPPWGRGNTEAFF